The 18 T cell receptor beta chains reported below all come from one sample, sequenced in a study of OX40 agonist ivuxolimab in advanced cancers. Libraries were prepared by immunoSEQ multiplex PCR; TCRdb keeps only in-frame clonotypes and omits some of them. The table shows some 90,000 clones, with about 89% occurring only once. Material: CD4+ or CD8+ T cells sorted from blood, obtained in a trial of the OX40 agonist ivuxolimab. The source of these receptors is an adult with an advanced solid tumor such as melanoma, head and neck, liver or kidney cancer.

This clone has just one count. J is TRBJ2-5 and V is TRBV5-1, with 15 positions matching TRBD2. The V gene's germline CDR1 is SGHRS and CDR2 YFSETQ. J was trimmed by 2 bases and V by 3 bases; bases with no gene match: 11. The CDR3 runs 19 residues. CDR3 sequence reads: CASSSRTGGLAGGQETQYF. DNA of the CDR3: TGCGCCAGCAGCTCACGGACAGGGGGACTAGCGGGAGGTCAAGAGACCCAGTACTTC.

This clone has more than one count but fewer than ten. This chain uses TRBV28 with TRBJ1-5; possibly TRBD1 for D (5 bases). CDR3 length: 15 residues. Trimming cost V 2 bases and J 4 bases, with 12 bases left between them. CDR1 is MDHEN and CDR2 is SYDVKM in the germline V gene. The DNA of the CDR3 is TGTGCCAGCAGTTTAGCCGTGGGGCGGAATCAGCCCCAGCATTTT. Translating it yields CASSLAVGRNQPQHF.

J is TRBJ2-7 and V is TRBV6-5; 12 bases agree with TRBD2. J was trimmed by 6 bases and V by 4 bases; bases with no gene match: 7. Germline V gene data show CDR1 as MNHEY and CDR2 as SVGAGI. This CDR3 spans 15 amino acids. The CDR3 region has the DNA TGTGCCAGCAGTTCCGGACTAGCGGGATTGGCCGAGCAGTACTTC. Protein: CASSSGLAGLAEQYF.

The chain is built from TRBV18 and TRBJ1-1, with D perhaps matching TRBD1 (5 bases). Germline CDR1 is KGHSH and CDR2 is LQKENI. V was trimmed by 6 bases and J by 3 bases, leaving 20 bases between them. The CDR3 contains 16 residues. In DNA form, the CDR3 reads TGTGCCAGCTCCAAAGGTGGGACGGGGAGGGACACTGAAGCTTTCTTT. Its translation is CASSKGGTGRDTEAFF.

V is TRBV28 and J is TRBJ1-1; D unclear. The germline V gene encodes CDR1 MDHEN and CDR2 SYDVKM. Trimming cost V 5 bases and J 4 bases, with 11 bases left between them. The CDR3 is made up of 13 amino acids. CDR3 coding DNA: TGTGCCAGCAGTCCCAGACTGATCACTGAAGCTTTCTTT. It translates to CASSPRLITEAFF.

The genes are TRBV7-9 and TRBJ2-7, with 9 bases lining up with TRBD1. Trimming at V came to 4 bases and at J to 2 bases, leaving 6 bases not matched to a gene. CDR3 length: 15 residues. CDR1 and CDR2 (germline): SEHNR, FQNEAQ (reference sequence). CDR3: CASSSPGTGTYEQYF. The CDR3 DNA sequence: TGTGCCAGCAGCTCTCCCGGGACAGGGACCTACGAGCAGTACTTC.

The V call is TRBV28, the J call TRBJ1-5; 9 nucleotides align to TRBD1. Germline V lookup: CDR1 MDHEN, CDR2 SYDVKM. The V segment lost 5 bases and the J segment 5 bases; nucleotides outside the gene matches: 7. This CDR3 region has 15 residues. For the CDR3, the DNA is TGTGCCAGCAGTCCCGGGACAGGGAACTATCAGCCCCAGCATTTT. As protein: CASSPGTGNYQPQHF.

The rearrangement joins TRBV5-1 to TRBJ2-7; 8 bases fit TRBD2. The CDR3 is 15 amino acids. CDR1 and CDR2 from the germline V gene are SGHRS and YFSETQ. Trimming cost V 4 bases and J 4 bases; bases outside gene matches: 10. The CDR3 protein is CASSPMSGRVYEQYF. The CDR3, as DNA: TGCGCCAGCAGCCCCATGAGCGGGAGAGTTTACGAGCAGTACTTC.

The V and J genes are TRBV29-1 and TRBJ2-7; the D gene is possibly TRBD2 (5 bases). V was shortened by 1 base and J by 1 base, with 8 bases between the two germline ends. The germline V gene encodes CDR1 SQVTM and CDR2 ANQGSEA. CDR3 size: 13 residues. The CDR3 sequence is CSVEGPGSYEQYF. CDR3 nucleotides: TGCAGCGTTGAAGGGCCGGGATCCTACGAGCAGTACTTC.

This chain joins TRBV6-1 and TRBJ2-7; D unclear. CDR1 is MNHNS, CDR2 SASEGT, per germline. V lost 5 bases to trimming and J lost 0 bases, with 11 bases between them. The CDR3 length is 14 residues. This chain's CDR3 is CASSSKSTSYEQYF. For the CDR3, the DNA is TGTGCCAGCAGTTCAAAATCTACCTCCTACGAGCAGTACTTC.

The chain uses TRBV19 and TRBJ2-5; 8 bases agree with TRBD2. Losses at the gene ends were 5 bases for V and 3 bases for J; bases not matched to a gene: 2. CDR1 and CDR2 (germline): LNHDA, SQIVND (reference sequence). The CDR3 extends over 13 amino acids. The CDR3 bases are TGTGCCAGTAGTGTAGCGGGGAAAGAGACCCAGTACTTC. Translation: CASSVAGKETQYF.

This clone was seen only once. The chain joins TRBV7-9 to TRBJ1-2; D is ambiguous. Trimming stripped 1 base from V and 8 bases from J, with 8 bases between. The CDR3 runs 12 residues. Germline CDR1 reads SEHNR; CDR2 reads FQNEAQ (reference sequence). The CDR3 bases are TGTGCCAGCAGCTTAGTCCCTTCGGGCTACACCTTC. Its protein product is CASSLVPSGYTF.

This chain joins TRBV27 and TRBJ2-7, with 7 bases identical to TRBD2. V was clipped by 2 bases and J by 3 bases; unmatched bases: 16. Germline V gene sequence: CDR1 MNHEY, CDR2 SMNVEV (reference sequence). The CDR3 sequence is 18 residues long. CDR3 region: CASSLAGRVRTSHYEQYF. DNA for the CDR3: TGTGCCAGCAGTTTAGCGGGGAGGGTGCGGACTTCCCACTACGAGCAGTACTTC.

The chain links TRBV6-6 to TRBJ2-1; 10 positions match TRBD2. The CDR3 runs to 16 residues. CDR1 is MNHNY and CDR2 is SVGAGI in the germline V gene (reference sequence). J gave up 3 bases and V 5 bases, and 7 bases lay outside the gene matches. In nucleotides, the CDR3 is TGTGCCAGCAGTGGAACTAGCGGGAACAACTACAATGAGCAGTTCTTC. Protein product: CASSGTSGNNYNEQFF.

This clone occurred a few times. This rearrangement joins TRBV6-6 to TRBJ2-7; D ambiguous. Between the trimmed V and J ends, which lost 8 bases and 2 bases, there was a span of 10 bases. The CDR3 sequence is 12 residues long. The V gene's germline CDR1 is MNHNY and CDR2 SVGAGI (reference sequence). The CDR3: CASASNAYEQYF. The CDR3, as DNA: TGTGCCAGCGCCTCGAACGCCTACGAGCAGTACTTC.

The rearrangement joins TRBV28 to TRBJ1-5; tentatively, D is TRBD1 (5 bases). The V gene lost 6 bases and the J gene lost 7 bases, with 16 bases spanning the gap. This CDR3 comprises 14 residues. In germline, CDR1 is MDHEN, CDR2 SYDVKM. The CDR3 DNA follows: TGTGCCAGCAGCCCGGGGGGGGGTCTACAGCCCCAGCATTTT. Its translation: CASSPGGGLQPQHF. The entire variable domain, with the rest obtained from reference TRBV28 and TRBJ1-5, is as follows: DVKVTQSSRYLVKRTGEKVFLECVQDMDHENMFWYRQDPGLGLRLIYFSYDVKMKEKGDIPEGYSVSREKKERFSLILESASTNQTSMYLCASSPGGGLQPQHFGDGTRLSIL.

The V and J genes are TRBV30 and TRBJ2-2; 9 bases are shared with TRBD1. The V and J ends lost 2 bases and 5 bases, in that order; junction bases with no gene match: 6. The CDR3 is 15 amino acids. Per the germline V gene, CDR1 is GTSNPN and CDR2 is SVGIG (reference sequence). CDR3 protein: CAWSPTGGQTGELFF. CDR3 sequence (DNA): TGTGCCTGGAGTCCCACAGGGGGCCAGACCGGGGAGCTGTTTTTT.

In DNA form, the CDR3 reads TGTGCCATCAGTGCCGGACAGTACAATGAGCAGTTCTTC. As protein: CAISAGQYNEQFF. V and J are TRBV10-3 and TRBJ2-1; D may be TRBD1 (6 bases). CDR1 is ENHRY, CDR2 SYGVKD, per germline. Between the trimmed V and J ends, which lost 4 bases and 4 bases, there was a span of 8 bases. This CDR3 has 13 residues.